This TCR beta chain was captured by sequencing in a study of T-cell memory formation after mild COVID-19. Across the whole study: TCR clusters were mostly donor specific. Overall study results and limits: Contracting clones from day 15 to 85 showed balanced CD4/CD8; later expanders favored CD4+. In pre-infection memory, a portion of responding clones appeared, which suggested that cross-reactive memory joined. The CD4+ clones that contracted clustered mainly within CM and EM, and the CD8+ clones concentrated in EMRA.

The ends were cut back, 8 bases at V and 2 bases at J, with 14 bases in the middle. Germline V gene sequence: CDR1 MGHDK, CDR2 SYGVNS. CDR3 length: 14 amino acids. One entry per CDR3 protein results from TCRdb running MiXCR on the 5' RACE reads. The sample has about 600,000 distinct CDR3 sequences, roughly 22% seen once; the top ten hold roughly 8.1%. This clonotype appeared many times. Its antigen is not identified. Sequenced material: PBMCs or a T cell subset sorted from them (not recorded which). This TCR derives from an adult woman who had mild COVID-19 (a few samples of this study predate the infection). Cell type and time point are not known. The rearrangement links TRBV25-1 to TRBJ2-3, with D perhaps TRBD2 (6 bases). In DNA, the CDR3 is TGTGCCAGCGGGGAGGCTAGTAACACAGATACGCAGTATTTT. As protein: CASGEASNTDTQYF. Based on the CDR3 plus reference TRBV25-1 and TRBJ2-3, the full variable domain is EADIYQTPRYLVIGTGKKITLECSQTMGHDKMYWYQQDPGMELHLIHYSYGVNSTEKGDLSSESTVSRIRTEHFPLTLESARPSHTSQYLCASGEASNTDTQYFGPGTRLTVL.